The 19 T cell receptor beta chains listed next were all sequenced from one sample in a study of shared clonotypes between healthy human individuals. The data were produced by immunoSEQ multiplex PCR, yet TCRdb's version contains in-frame clones alone and is incomplete. This sample yields hundreds of thousands of clones, of which 92% are seen a single time; roughly 22% belongs to the top ten. Positively selected for CCR7, the CD45RO-negative cells used as naive CD8 cells excluded terminally differentiated effector memory CD45RA+ cells. Specimen: naive CD8+ T cells sorted from blood. Receptors were obtained from a man under 40 in good health.

This chain joins TRBV7-2 and TRBJ1-2; TRBD1 aligns across 8 bases. Trimming removed 0 bases from V and 6 bases from J; junction bases left unmatched: 9. From germline, CDR1 is SGHTA and CDR2 FQGNSA. This CDR3 region has 16 residues. The CDR3 loop is CASSLAIGTGINGYTF. The CDR3 DNA reads TGTGCCAGCAGCTTAGCGATCGGGACAGGCATCAATGGCTACACCTTC.

CDR3 in DNA: TGTGCCAGCAGCCAGGCCCGGGACTACAATGAGCAGTTCTTC. It encodes CASSQARDYNEQFF. V and J are TRBV7-6 and TRBJ2-1; tentative D call: TRBD2 (5 bases). The CDR3 is 14 amino acids. Per the germline V gene, CDR1 is SGHVS and CDR2 is FNYEAQ. V was cut by 5 bases and J by 3 bases, with 11 bases left in between. Variable domain in full (rest from reference TRBV7-6 and TRBJ2-1): GAGVSQSPRYKVTKRGQDVALRCDPISGHVSLYWYRQALGQGPEFLTYFNYEAQQDKSGLPNDRFSAERPEGSISTLTIQRTEQRDSAMYRCASSQARDYNEQFFGPGTRLTVL.

V is TRBV10-3 and J is TRBJ2-7; D not resolved. Germline-derived CDR1 and CDR2 are ENHRY and SYGVKD. This CDR3 contains 13 residues. Between the trimmed V and J ends, which lost 6 bases and 4 bases, there was a span of 13 bases. The CDR3 DNA sequence: TGTGCCATCAGAGCCGGTCTTGGGTACGAGCAGTACTTC. Residues: CAIRAGLGYEQYF.

Details on this clone: At one of its ends the junction is not consistent with the germline gene, which may arise from a read error. The chain carries TRBV7-7 and TRBJ2-5; 8 bases map to TRBD1. Germline V gene data show CDR1 as SSHAT and CDR2 as FNYEAQ (reference sequence). The CDR3 runs 14 residues. The CDR3 spells CASSRDRIEETQYF. The CDR3 DNA is TGTGCTAGCAGCCGGGACAGGATAGAAGAGACCCAGTACTTC.

This clone was seen at least ten times. This rearrangement joins TRBV28 to TRBJ1-3; 9 nucleotides match TRBD1. CDR3 length: 15 residues. Trimming cost V 6 bases and J 4 bases; bases outside gene matches: 7. Germline V gene data show CDR1 as MDHEN and CDR2 as SYDVKM. CDR3 sequence: CASSVTGGLGNTIYF. The DNA for the CDR3 is TGTGCCAGCAGCGTAACAGGGGGCCTCGGAAACACCATATATTTT.

This clone was observed a single time. Other nucleotide sequences in the sample specify the same CDR3. The chain combines TRBV20-1 with TRBJ2-3; D gene ambiguous. The CDR3 sequence is 10 residues long. CDR1 is DFQATT, CDR2 SNEGSKA, per germline (reference sequence). Trimming cost V 6 bases and J 5 bases, with 6 bases left between them. The CDR3 coding sequence is TGCAGTGCCCGCCTAGATACGCAGTATTTT. Amino acids: CSARLDTQYF.

The chain joins TRBV6-1 to TRBJ2-1; no clear D. V lost 0 bases and J 2 bases, leaving 14 bases between the germline ends. The germline V gene has CDR1 MNHNS and CDR2 SASEGT. The CDR3 covers 17 residues. For the CDR3, the DNA is TGTGCCAGCAGTGAAGCGCGAGGCTTCTCAACCTACAATGAGCAGTTCTTC. Its protein is CASSEARGFSTYNEQFF.

This sequence joins TRBV28 and TRBJ2-7, with D possibly TRBD1 on 6 matching bases. Germline CDR1 reads MDHEN; CDR2 reads SYDVKM. CDR3 length: 13 residues. V lost 3 bases and J lost 4, with 10 bases in between. In DNA form, the CDR3 reads TGTGCCAGCAGTTTCGGGACAATGTACGAGCAGTACTTC. It translates to CASSFGTMYEQYF.

For the CDR3, the DNA is TGCGCCAGCAGCCAAGTTATGGCGCGGTCCTACAATGAGCAGTTCTTC. Translating gives CASSQVMARSYNEQFF. The chain combines TRBV4-1 with TRBJ2-1, with D uncertain. The V and J ends lost 1 base and 1 base respectively, with 11 bases between them. The CDR3 sequence is 16 residues long. Germline CDR1 is MGHRA and CDR2 is YSYEKL.

This chain uses TRBV7-9 with TRBJ2-7; D is perhaps TRBD2 (5 bases). Germline V lookup: CDR1 SEHNR, CDR2 FQNEAQ (reference sequence). The V gene lost 1 base and the J gene lost 3 bases, with 13 bases spanning the gap. This CDR3 comprises 15 residues. CDR3 coding DNA: TGTGCCAGCAGCTTAGTCCGCGGGCTAAACTACGAGCAGTACTTC. As protein: CASSLVRGLNYEQYF. Combining the CDR3 with reference TRBV7-9 and TRBJ2-7 gives the whole variable domain DTGVSQNPRHKITKRGQNVTFRCDPISEHNRLYWYRQTLGQGPEFLTYFQNEAQLEKSRLLSDRFSAERPKGSFSTLEIQRTEQGDSAMYLCASSLVRGLNYEQYFGPGTRLTVT.

Remarks on this clone: A far larger clone is one nucleotide away, so this likely arose from a read error. The V gene is TRBV5-1, the J gene TRBJ2-7; a weak D match, TRBD1 (6 bases). V was trimmed by 4 bases and J by 3 bases, leaving 11 bases between them. The germline V gene has CDR1 SGHRS and CDR2 YFSETQ. The CDR3 is 13 amino acids. For the CDR3, the DNA is TGCGCCAGCAGCCCCGGACAGAACTACGAGCAGTACTTC. Residues: CASSPGQNYEQYF.

V gene TRBV19 combines with J gene TRBJ2-1, with 7 bases identical to TRBD1. J gave up 0 bases and V 1 base, and 15 bases lay outside the gene matches. The CDR3 has 20 residues. Germline loops: CDR1 LNHDA, CDR2 SQIVND (reference sequence). In nucleotides, the CDR3 is TGTGCCAGTAGTATAGGGCCGACAGGGCGGTCGGGTAGCTCCTACAATGAGCAGTTCTTC. This sequence encodes CASSIGPTGRSGSSYNEQFF.

This chain connects TRBV18 to TRBJ2-5; perhaps TRBD2 as D (6 bases). The ends were cut back, 3 bases at V and 5 bases at J, with 13 bases in the middle. The length of the CDR3 is 14 residues. Germline V gene lookup returns CDR1 KGHSH and CDR2 LQKENI. CDR3 sequence reads: CASSPGLPRETQYF. The DNA for the CDR3 is TGTGCCAGCTCACCGGGACTCCCGAGGGAGACCCAGTACTTC.

At least ten counts were recorded for this clone. The chain carries TRBV27 and TRBJ1-1; D ambiguous. Per germline, CDR1 MNHEY and CDR2 SMNVEV (reference sequence). The CDR3 has 12 amino acids. Trimming took off 5 bases at V and 2 bases at J, with 6 bases between the two ends. Here the CDR3 reads CASSPPNTEAFF. CDR3 in DNA: TGTGCCAGCAGTCCCCCAAACACTGAAGCTTTCTTT.

This rearrangement joins TRBV2 to TRBJ2-7; either TRBD1 or TRBD2 may fit D (5 bases each). The CDR3 contains 14 residues. The V gene lost 6 bases and the J gene lost 3 bases, with 15 bases spanning the gap. CDR1 SNHLY and CDR2 FYNNEI come from the germline V gene. The CDR3 DNA sequence: TGTGCCAGCAGCCAACGGGGCACTAACTACGAGCAGTACTTC. Its protein product is CASSQRGTNYEQYF.

This clone showed up just once. The chain recombines TRBV29-1 with TRBJ1-4; a possible D gene is TRBD1 (6 bases). Looked up from germline, CDR1 is SQVTM and CDR2 is ANQGSEA. This CDR3 spans 13 amino acids. The V gene lost 4 bases and the J gene lost 4 bases, with 10 bases spanning the gap. The CDR3 DNA sequence: TGCAGCGTTGCGACAGGCTTTAATGAAAAACTGTTTTTT. It specifies CSVATGFNEKLFF.

The gene calls are TRBV7-3 and TRBJ2-3, with TRBD2 as a possible D gene (6 bases). CDR1 and CDR2 (germline): SGHTA, FQGTGA. The V end lost 4 bases, the J end lost 2 bases, and 16 bases lay between the germline ends. CDR3 length equals 16 residues. The CDR3 nucleotides read TGTGCCAGCAGCTCCGCGCCCGGGGGTCCCACAGATACGCAGTATTTT. Amino acids: CASSSAPGGPTDTQYF.

CDR3 amino acids: CASNRGDEQFF. Written as DNA, the CDR3 is TGTGCCAGCAATCGCGGGGATGAGCAGTTCTTC. The chain has TRBV2 and TRBJ2-1; TRBD2 might be the D (6 bases). CDR3 size: 11 residues. Germline V gene sequence: CDR1 SNHLY, CDR2 FYNNEI. Trimming shortened V by 7 bases and J by 8 bases, and 9 bases separated the two germline ends.

This chain joins TRBV7-9 and TRBJ2-7; D unclear. V was clipped by 5 bases and J by 0 bases, with 14 bases between them. The CDR3 has 15 residues. Germline values: CDR1 SEHNR, CDR2 FQNEAQ (reference sequence). This CDR3 is CASSTSRRSSYEQYF. The CDR3 coding sequence is TGTGCCAGCAGCACCTCGAGACGCAGCTCCTACGAGCAGTACTTC. The whole variable domain, remainder taken from reference TRBV7-9 and TRBJ2-7, is DTGVSQNPRHKITKRGQNVTFRCDPISEHNRLYWYRQTLGQGPEFLTYFQNEAQLEKSRLLSDRFSAERPKGSFSTLEIQRTEQGDSAMYLCASSTSRRSSYEQYFGPGTRLTVT.